The T cell receptor (beta chain) described here comes from a study of identifying expanded T cells in peripheral blood. Overall study findings and caveats: Roughly 1.1 clones differed between technical replicates, versus about 17 and 20 over time. Roughly two-week clone count variance significantly increased as total template count grew.

This clone was picked up one time. Its antigen is unidentified. Sequencing used immunoSEQ multiplex PCR; TCRdb keeps in-frame clones, though not all of them. The sample yields approximately 94,000 clones, roughly 88% seen once. CDR3 length: 14 amino acids. Deletions cut 4 bases from V and 4 bases from J, with 12 bases between. CDR1 SGHKS and CDR2 YYEKEE come from the germline V gene (reference sequence). Sequencing input: blood. V and J are TRBV5-5 and TRBJ1-5, with D hard to call. The receptor was derived from a person between 18 and 75 years old in good health. This CDR3 is CASSPAVTNQPQHF. DNA for the CDR3: TGTGCCAGCAGCCCGGCAGTTACTAATCAGCCCCAGCATTTT. Combining the CDR3 with reference TRBV5-5 and TRBJ1-5 gives the whole variable domain DAGVTQSPTHLIKTRGQQVTLRCSPISGHKSVSWYQQVLGQGPQFIFQYYEKEERGRGNFPDRFSARQFPNYSSELNVNALLLGDSALYLCASSPAVTNQPQHFGDGTRLSIL.